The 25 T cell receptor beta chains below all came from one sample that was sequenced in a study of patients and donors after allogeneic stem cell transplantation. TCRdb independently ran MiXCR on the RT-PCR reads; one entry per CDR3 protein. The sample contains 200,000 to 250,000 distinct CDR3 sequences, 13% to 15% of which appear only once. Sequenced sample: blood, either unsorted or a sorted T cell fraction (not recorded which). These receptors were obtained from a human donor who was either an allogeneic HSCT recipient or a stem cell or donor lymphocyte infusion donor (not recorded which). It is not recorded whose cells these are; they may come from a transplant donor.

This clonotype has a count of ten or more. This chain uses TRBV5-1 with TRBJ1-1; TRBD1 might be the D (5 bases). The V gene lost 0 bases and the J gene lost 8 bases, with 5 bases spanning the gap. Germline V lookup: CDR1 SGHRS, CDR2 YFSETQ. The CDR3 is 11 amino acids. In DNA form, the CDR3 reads TGCGCCAGCAGCTTGGACAGGGAAGCTTTCTTT. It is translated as CASSLDREAFF.

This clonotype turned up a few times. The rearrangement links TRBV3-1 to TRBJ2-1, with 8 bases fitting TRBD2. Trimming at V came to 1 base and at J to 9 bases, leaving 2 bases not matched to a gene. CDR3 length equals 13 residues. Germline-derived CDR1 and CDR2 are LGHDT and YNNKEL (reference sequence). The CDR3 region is CASSQVGRAEQFF. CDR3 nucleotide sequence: TGTGCCAGCAGCCAAGTCGGGAGGGCTGAGCAGTTCTTC.

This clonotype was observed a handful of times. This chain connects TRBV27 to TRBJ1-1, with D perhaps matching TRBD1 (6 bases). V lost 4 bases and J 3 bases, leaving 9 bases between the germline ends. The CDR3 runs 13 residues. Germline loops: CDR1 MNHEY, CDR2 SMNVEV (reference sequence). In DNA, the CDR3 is TGTGCCAGCAGTTACAGGGAGGACACTGAAGCTTTCTTT. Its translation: CASSYREDTEAFF.

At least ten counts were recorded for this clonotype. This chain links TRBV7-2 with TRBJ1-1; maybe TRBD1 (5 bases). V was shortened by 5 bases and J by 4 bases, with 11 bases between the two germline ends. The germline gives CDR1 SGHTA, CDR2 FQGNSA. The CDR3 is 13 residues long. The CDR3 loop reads CASSVRGLTEAFF. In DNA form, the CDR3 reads TGTGCCAGCAGCGTCCGGGGCCTCACTGAAGCTTTCTTT.

The CDR3 is CASSPGDRPNTEAFF. The CDR3 region has the DNA TGTGCCAGCTCACCAGGTGACAGGCCGAACACTGAAGCTTTCTTT. This chain connects TRBV18 to TRBJ1-1; weak D call: TRBD1 (6 bases). Germline V lookup: CDR1 KGHSH, CDR2 LQKENI. V shed 2 bases and J shed 1 base, with 11 bases lying between them. CDR3 length: 15 residues.

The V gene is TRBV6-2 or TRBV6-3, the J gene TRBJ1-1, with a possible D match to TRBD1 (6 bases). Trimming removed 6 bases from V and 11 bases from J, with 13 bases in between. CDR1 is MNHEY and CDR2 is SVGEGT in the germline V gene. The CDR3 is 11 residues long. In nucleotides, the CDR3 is TGTGCCAGCAGAAACAGGGCTCGGGCTTTCTTT. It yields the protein CASRNRARAFF.

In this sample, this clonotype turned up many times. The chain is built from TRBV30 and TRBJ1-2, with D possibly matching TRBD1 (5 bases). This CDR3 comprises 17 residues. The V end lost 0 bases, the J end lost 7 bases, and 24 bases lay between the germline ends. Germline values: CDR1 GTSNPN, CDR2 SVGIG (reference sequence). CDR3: CAWSVFLLGRDWFGYTF. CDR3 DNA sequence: TGTGCCTGGAGTGTATTCTTGTTGGGCAGGGACTGGTTTGGCTACACCTTC.

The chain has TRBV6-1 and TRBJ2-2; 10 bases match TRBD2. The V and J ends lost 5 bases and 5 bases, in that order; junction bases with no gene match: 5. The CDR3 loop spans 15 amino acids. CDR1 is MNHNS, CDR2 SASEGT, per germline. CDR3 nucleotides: TGTGCCAGCAGTCCCCGGACTAGCGGTACCGGGGAGCTGTTTTTT. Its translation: CASSPRTSGTGELFF.

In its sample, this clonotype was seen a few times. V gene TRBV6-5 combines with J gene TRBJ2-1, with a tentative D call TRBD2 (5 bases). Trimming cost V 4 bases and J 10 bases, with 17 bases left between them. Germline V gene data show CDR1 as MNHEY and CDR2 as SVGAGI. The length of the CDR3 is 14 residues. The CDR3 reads CASSFKPWTLEQFF. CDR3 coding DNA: TGTGCCAGCAGTTTCAAACCCTGGACTCTCGAGCAGTTCTTC.

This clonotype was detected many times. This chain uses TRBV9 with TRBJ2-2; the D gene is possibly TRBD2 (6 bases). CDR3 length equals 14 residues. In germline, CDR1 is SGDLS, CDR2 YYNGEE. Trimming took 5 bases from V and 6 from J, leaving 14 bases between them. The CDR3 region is CASRGLGEAGELFF. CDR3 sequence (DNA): TGTGCCAGCAGGGGACTCGGAGAAGCCGGGGAGCTGTTTTTT. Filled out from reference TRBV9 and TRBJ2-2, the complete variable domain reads DSGVTQTPKHLITATGQRVTLRCSPRSGDLSVYWYQQSLDQGLQFLIQYYNGEERAKGNILERFSAQQFPDLHSELNLSSLELGDSALYFCASRGLGEAGELFFGEGSRLTVL.

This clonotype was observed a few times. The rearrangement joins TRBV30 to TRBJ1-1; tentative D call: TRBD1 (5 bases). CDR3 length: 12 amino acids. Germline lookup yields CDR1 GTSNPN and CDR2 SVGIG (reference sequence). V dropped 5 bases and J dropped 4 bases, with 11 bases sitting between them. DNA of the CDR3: TGTGCCTGGGGGTGGGGGAGCACTGAAGCTTTCTTT. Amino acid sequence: CAWGWGSTEAFF.

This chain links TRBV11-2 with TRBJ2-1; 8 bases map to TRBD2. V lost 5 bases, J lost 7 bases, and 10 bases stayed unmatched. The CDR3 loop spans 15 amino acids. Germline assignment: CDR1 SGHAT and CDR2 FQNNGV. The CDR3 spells CASSPAIAGINEQFF. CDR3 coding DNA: TGTGCCAGCAGCCCAGCCATAGCGGGAATAAATGAGCAGTTCTTC.

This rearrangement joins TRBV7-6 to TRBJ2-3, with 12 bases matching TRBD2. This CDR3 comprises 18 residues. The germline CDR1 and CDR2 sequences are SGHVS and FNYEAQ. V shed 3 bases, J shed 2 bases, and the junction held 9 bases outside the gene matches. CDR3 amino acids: CASSFVGASGRATDTQYF. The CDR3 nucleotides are TGTGCCAGCAGCTTTGTTGGGGCTAGCGGGAGGGCCACAGATACGCAGTATTTT.

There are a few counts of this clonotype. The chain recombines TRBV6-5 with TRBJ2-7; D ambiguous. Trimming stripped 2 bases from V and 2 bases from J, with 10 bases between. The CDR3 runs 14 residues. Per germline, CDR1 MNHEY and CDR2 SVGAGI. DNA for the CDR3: TGTGCCAGCAGTTACCCTACTCCGACCTACGAGCAGTACTTC. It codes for CASSYPTPTYEQYF.

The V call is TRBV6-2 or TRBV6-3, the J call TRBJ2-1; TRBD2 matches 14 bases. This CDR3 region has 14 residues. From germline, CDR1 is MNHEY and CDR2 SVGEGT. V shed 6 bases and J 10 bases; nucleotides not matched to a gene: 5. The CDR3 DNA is TGTGCCAGCAGCAGACTAGCGGGGGGGCGGGAGCAGTTCTTC. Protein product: CASSRLAGGREQFF.

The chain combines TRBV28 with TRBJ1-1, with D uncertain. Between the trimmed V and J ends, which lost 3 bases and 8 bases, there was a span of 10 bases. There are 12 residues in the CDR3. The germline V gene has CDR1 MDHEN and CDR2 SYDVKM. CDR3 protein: CASSLLGAEAFF. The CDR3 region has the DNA TGTGCCAGCAGTTTGTTGGGAGCGGAAGCTTTCTTT.

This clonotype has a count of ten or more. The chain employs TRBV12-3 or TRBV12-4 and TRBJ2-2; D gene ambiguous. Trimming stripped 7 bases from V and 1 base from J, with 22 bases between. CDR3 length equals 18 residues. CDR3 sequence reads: CASTTHPRPGGNTGELFF. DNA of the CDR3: TGTGCCAGCACCACCCACCCTCGGCCGGGCGGGAACACCGGGGAGCTGTTTTTT.

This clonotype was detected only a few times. The CDR3 loop is CASTNTGELFF. In DNA form, the CDR3 reads TGTGCCAGCACAAACACCGGGGAGCTGTTTTTT. The rearrangement links TRBV3-1 to TRBJ2-2; D ambiguous. Trimming shortened V by 7 bases and J by 2 bases, and 2 bases separated the two germline ends. Germline V gene data show CDR1 as LGHDT and CDR2 as YNNKEL (reference sequence). This CDR3 comprises 11 residues.

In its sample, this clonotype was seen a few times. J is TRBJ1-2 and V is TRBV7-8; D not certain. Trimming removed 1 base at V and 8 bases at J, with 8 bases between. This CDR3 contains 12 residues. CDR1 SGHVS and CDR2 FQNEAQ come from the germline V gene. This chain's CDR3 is CASSLVGGGYTF. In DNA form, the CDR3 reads TGTGCCAGCAGCTTAGTTGGAGGAGGCTACACCTTC.

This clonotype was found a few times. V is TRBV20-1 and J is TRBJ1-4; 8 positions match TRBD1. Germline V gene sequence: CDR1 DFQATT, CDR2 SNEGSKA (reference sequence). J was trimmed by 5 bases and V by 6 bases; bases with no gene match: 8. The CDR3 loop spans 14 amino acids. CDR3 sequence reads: CSAPDRGSNEKLFF. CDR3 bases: TGCAGTGCCCCCGACAGGGGTTCCAATGAAAAACTGTTTTTT.

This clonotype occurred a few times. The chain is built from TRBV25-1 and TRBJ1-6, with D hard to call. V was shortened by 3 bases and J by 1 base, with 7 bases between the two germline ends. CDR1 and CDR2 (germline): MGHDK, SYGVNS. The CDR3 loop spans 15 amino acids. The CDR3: CASSDRQSYNSPLHF. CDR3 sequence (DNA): TGTGCCAGCAGTGACAGACAATCCTATAATTCACCCCTCCACTTT. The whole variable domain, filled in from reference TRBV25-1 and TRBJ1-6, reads EADIYQTPRYLVIGTGKKITLECSQTMGHDKMYWYQQDPGMELHLIHYSYGVNSTEKGDLSSESTVSRIRTEHFPLTLESARPSHTSQYLCASSDRQSYNSPLHFGNGTRLTVT.

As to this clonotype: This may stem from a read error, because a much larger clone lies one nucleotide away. CDR3 in DNA: TGTGCCTGCAGTCACTCCCTCCGAGCGGGAGAGGGGGAGCAGTACTTC. Residues: CACSHSLRAGEGEQYF. The chain joins TRBV6-5 to TRBJ2-7; TRBD2 aligns across 8 bases. The germline CDR1 and CDR2 sequences are MNHEY and SVGAGI. The CDR3 totals 16 residues.

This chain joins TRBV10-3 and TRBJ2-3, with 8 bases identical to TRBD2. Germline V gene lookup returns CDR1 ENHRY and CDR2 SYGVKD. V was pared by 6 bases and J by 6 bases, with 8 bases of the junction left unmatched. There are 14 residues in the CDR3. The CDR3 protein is CAIRPGLDSDTQYF. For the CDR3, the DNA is TGTGCCATCAGGCCGGGACTAGATTCGGATACGCAGTATTTT.

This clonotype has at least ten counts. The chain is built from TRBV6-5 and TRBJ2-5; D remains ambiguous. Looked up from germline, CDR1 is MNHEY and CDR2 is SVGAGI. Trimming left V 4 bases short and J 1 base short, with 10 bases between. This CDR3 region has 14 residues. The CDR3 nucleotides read TGTGCCAGCAGTTTCAGACCTTTCCAAGAGACCCAGTACTTC. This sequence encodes CASSFRPFQETQYF.

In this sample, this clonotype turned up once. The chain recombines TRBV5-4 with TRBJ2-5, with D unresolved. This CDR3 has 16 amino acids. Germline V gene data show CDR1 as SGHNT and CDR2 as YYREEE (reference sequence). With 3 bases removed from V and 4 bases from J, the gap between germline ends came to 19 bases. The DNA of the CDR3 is TGTGCCAGCAGCTCCGAGTCTTTCCGGTCGGGAGAGACCCAGTACTTC. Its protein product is CASSSESFRSGETQYF. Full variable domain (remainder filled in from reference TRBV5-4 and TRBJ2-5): ETGVTQSPTHLIKTRGQQVTLRCSSQSGHNTVSWYQQALGQGPQFIFQYYREEENGRGNFPPRFSGLQFPNYSSELNVNALELDDSALYLCASSSESFRSGETQYFGPGTRLLVL.